A selection of T cell receptor beta chains follows, all from one sample in a study of T-cell memory formation after mild COVID-19. Each CDR3 protein gets one entry after TCRdb re-called the 5' RACE reads with MiXCR. The table records hundreds of thousands of distinct CDR3 sequences, around a sixth of them present only once. Sequenced sample: PBMCs or a T cell subset sorted from them (not recorded which). All receptors come from an adult woman who had mild COVID-19 (a few samples of this study predate the infection). Cell type and time point are not known. Both conserved end residues are part of each CDR3. Fields, in order: V gene, clone size, J gene, CDR3 protein. Size values are once, few and many counts, or a class for expanded clones, and some rows have none.

V gene: TRBV7-9
clone size: few
J gene: TRBJ2-7
CDR3 protein: CASRGSGSEYEQYF

V gene: TRBV5-1
clone size: -
J gene: TRBJ1-1
CDR3 protein: CASSDPNTEAFF

V gene: TRBV12-3/TRBV12-4
clone size: few
J gene: TRBJ1-6
CDR3 protein: CASRAPRQRDSPLHF

V gene: TRBV5-4
clone size: few
J gene: TRBJ2-3
CDR3 protein: CASSFLGQGDTQYF

V gene: TRBV24-1
clone size: few
J gene: TRBJ2-5
CDR3 protein: CATSSLGTQRQETQYF

V gene: TRBV20-1
clone size: -
J gene: TRBJ2-7
CDR3 protein: CSASRDYEQYF

V gene: TRBV27
clone size: few
J gene: TRBJ2-7
CDR3 protein: CASSLTAITYEQYF

V gene: TRBV18
clone size: -
J gene: TRBJ2-3
CDR3 protein: CASSPVAGGSTDTQYF

V gene: TRBV9
clone size: -
J gene: TRBJ2-5
CDR3 protein: CASSAGDKETQYF

V gene: TRBV7-3
clone size: few
J gene: TRBJ1-5
CDR3 protein: CASSLLGTGRDQPQHF

V gene: TRBV6-4
clone size: few
J gene: TRBJ2-3
CDR3 protein: CASSDSFSSTDTQYF

V gene: TRBV20-1
clone size: -
J gene: TRBJ2-1
CDR3 protein: CSARPGQHGRNEQFF

V gene: TRBV5-6
clone size: -
J gene: TRBJ2-7
CDR3 protein: CASSGTGRHSEQYF

V gene: TRBV5-1
clone size: few
J gene: TRBJ2-1
CDR3 protein: CASSSRPGGTNEQFF

V gene: TRBV6-1
clone size: -
J gene: TRBJ2-2
CDR3 protein: CASSDIQGSGTGELFF

V gene: TRBV2
clone size: few
J gene: TRBJ2-7
CDR3 protein: CASSVVRQPSYEQYF

V gene: TRBV10-3
clone size: -
J gene: TRBJ2-7
CDR3 protein: CAISGAVTGAYEQYF

V gene: TRBV6-2/TRBV6-3
clone size: -
J gene: TRBJ2-3
CDR3 protein: CASSYSGLAEGADTQYF

V gene: TRBV5-1
clone size: -
J gene: TRBJ1-6
CDR3 protein: CASRSGTADSPLHF

V gene: TRBV5-1
clone size: -
J gene: TRBJ2-3
CDR3 protein: CASSFGGALTDTQYF

V gene: TRBV6-1
clone size: many
J gene: TRBJ1-5
CDR3 protein: CAIMDRSSNQPQHF

V gene: TRBV7-2
clone size: -
J gene: TRBJ2-1
CDR3 protein: CASSSHSGSINNEQFF